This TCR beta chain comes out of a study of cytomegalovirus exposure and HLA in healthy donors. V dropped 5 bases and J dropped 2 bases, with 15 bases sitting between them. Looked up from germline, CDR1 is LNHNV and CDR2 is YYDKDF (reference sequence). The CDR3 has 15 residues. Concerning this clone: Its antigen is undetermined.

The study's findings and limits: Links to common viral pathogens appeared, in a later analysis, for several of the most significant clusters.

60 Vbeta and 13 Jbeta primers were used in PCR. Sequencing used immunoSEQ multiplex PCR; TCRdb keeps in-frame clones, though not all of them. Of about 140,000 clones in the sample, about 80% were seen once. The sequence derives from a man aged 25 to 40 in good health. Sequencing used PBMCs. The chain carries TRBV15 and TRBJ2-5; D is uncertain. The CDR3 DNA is TGTGCCACCAGCGCATCTCGCCGGGTTCAAGAGACCCAGTACTTC. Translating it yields CATSASRRVQETQYF.